The 27 T cell receptor beta chains below all came from one sample that was sequenced in a study of blood T cell repertoires in COVID-19. The protocol was immunoSEQ multiplex PCR, while the TCRdb copy is restricted to in-frame clones and leaves out a portion. Of tens of thousands of clones listed, about four fifths are singletons. Material: peripheral blood. The source is a man aged 45-65 years with acute or convalescent COVID-19.

This rearrangement joins TRBV10-2 to TRBJ2-5, with a possible D match to TRBD2 (7 bases). Germline V gives CDR1 WSHSY, CDR2 SAAADI. The V and J ends lost 10 bases and 2 bases respectively, with 17 bases between them. The CDR3 consists of 14 residues. CDR3 loop: CATRRGAGQETQYF. In DNA form, the CDR3 reads TGCGCCACCAGACGGGGGGCGGGGCAAGAGACCCAGTACTTC.

V usage is TRBV13 and J usage is TRBJ2-7, with TRBD1 identical over 10 bases. The CDR3 totals 15 residues. The V gene's germline CDR1 is PRHDT and CDR2 FYEKMQ (reference sequence). Trimming cost V 4 bases and J 1 base; bases outside gene matches: 4. Written as DNA, the CDR3 is TGTGCCAGCAGCTCCCCGGGACAGGGGTCCTACGAGCAGTACTTC. Translating it yields CASSSPGQGSYEQYF.

This chain links TRBV5-1 with TRBJ1-4; a possible D gene is TRBD1 (6 bases). Trimming left V 0 bases short and J 7 bases short, with 16 bases between. CDR1 is SGHRS and CDR2 is YFSETQ in the germline V gene. The CDR3 spans 16 residues. The CDR3 spells CASSLGLQGSGEKLFF. CDR3 nucleotides: TGCGCCAGCAGCTTGGGGCTCCAGGGGAGTGGTGAAAAACTGTTTTTT. Variable domain in full (rest from reference TRBV5-1 and TRBJ1-4): KAGVTQTPRYLIKTRGQQVTLSCSPISGHRSVSWYQQTPGQGLQFLFEYFSETQRNKGNFPGRFSGRQFSNSRSEMNVSTLELGDSALYLCASSLGLQGSGEKLFFGSGTQLSVL.

The V gene is TRBV11-2, the J gene TRBJ2-1; TRBD1 aligns across 8 bases. There are 13 residues in the CDR3. V lost 2 bases and J lost 7; bases outside the gene matches: 1. The germline V gene encodes CDR1 SGHAT and CDR2 FQNNGV. The CDR3 protein is CASSLTGGNEQFF. The CDR3 DNA reads TGTGCCAGCAGCTTAACAGGGGGGAATGAGCAGTTCTTC.

This clone turned up a few times. The rearrangement links TRBV19 to TRBJ2-7; 13 nucleotides agree with TRBD2. Germline assignment: CDR1 LNHDA and CDR2 SQIVND (reference sequence). J was trimmed by 1 base and V by 4 bases; bases with no gene match: 7. The CDR3 length is 17 residues. CDR3 amino acids: CASSTGLAGSGSYEQYF. The CDR3 DNA is TGTGCCAGTAGTACGGGACTAGCGGGAAGTGGTTCCTACGAGCAGTACTTC.

The chain joins TRBV5-6 to TRBJ1-3; TRBD1 might be the D (5 bases). Germline CDR1 reads SGHDT; CDR2 reads YYEEEE. V lost 0 bases to trimming and J lost 3 bases, with 10 bases between them. There are 15 residues in the CDR3. The CDR3: CASSLGTISGNTIYF. The DNA for the CDR3 is TGTGCCAGCAGCTTGGGGACAATAAGTGGAAACACCATATATTTT. Filled out from reference TRBV5-6 and TRBJ1-3, the complete variable domain reads DAGVTQSPTHLIKTRGQQVTLRCSPKSGHDTVSWYQQALGQGPQFIFQYYEEEERQRGNFPDRFSGHQFPNYSSELNVNALLLGDSALYLCASSLGTISGNTIYFGEGSWLTVV.

The V call is TRBV18, the J call TRBJ1-1; 7 positions agree with TRBD1. CDR1 KGHSH and CDR2 LQKENI come from the germline V gene. Trimming at V came to 6 bases and at J to 4 bases, leaving 2 bases not matched to a gene. The CDR3 loop spans 12 amino acids. The CDR3 here is CASSRDSTEAFF. Here the CDR3 DNA reads TGTGCCAGCTCCCGGGACAGCACTGAAGCTTTCTTT.

The gene calls are TRBV5-4 and TRBJ1-2; TRBD1 agrees at 9 bases. The germline CDR1 and CDR2 sequences are SGHNT and YYREEE (reference sequence). The CDR3 has 15 residues. V was clipped by 4 bases and J by 4 bases; unmatched bases: 8. The DNA of the CDR3 is TGTGCCAGCAGCCAGGGACAGGGAACGGGCTATGGCTACACCTTC. Translated: CASSQGQGTGYGYTF.

V and J are TRBV10-3 and TRBJ1-1; D is perhaps TRBD1 (6 bases). Germline values: CDR1 ENHRY, CDR2 SYGVKD. CDR3 length equals 12 residues. The V end lost 6 bases, the J end lost 1 base, and 6 bases lay between the germline ends. CDR3 coding DNA: TGTGCCATCAGCAGGGGGAACACTGAAGCTTTCTTT. Encoded protein: CAISRGNTEAFF.

The V and J genes are TRBV7-9 and TRBJ2-3; 11 positions agree with TRBD1. The V and J ends lost 4 bases and 3 bases, in that order; junction bases with no gene match: 3. CDR1 SEHNR and CDR2 FQNEAQ come from the germline V gene (reference sequence). This CDR3 is built from 15 residues. In DNA, the CDR3 is TGTGCCAGCAGCTCGGGACAGGGGGGGACAGATACGCAGTATTTT. Translated: CASSSGQGGTDTQYF.

The chain couples TRBV3-1 (or the pseudogene TRBV3-2) to TRBJ1-3, with TRBD1 identical over 8 bases. Unmatched junction bases numbered 0, after V lost 0 bases and J lost 2 bases. The germline V gene encodes CDR1 LGHDT and CDR2 YNNKEL (reference sequence). The CDR3 is 15 residues long. CDR3 DNA: TGTGCCAGCAGCCAAGACAGGGGGCCTGGAAACACCATATATTTT. It specifies CASSQDRGPGNTIYF.

The CDR3 DNA reads TGTGCCTGGAGCCTTGGACAGTATAGCAATCAGCCCCAGCATTTT. Protein product: CAWSLGQYSNQPQHF. The gene calls are TRBV30 and TRBJ1-5; D possibly corresponds to TRBD1 (6 bases). Germline V CDR1 and CDR2: GTSNPN, SVGIG (reference sequence). The CDR3 extends over 15 amino acids. V was cut by 3 bases and J by 0 bases, with 12 bases left in between.

About this clone itself: Its ends do not fully match the called genes, so a read error is possible. The rearrangement uses TRBV7-8 and TRBJ2-1; 14 positions agree with TRBD2. The CDR3 spans 16 residues. Germline lookup yields CDR1 SGHVS and CDR2 FQNEAQ. Here the CDR3 reads CASSLVGLAGGNVQFF. The DNA for the CDR3 is TGTGCCAGCAGCCTCGTCGGACTAGCGGGGGGCAATGTGCAGTTCTTC.

The genes are TRBV3-1 (or the pseudogene TRBV3-2) and TRBJ2-6, with no clear D. Trimming removed 5 bases from V and 0 bases from J, with 11 bases in between. This CDR3 is 16 amino acids long. The V gene's germline CDR1 is LGHDT and CDR2 YNNKEL (reference sequence). DNA for the CDR3: TGTGCCAGCAGCGAAGTCGGGTACTCTGGGGCCAACGTCCTGACTTTC. As protein: CASSEVGYSGANVLTF.

The rearrangement uses TRBV18 and TRBJ2-2, with D tentatively TRBD2 (6 bases). CDR3 size: 16 residues. V lost 2 bases to trimming and J lost 3 bases, with 13 bases between them. Germline loops: CDR1 KGHSH, CDR2 LQKENI. The CDR3 region is CASSPGAGSDTGELFF. In DNA form, the CDR3 reads TGTGCCAGCTCACCAGGGGCGGGGTCGGACACCGGGGAGCTGTTTTTT.

The rearrangement links TRBV20-1 to TRBJ2-7, with D unclear. The germline V and J ends were trimmed by 3 bases and 3 bases, with 6 bases remaining between them. The CDR3 runs 11 residues. Germline V gives CDR1 DFQATT, CDR2 SNEGSKA (reference sequence). The CDR3 DNA is TGCAGTGCTAGTGACCACTACGAGCAGTACTTC. It codes for CSASDHYEQYF.

This sequence joins TRBV27 and TRBJ2-7; D is possibly TRBD2 (6 bases). V was shortened by 6 bases and J by 2 bases, with 17 bases between the two germline ends. This CDR3 comprises 15 residues. Germline V gene data show CDR1 as MNHEY and CDR2 as SMNVEV (reference sequence). The CDR3 bases are TGTGCCAGCAGCTTGGGGTTTAGCGGTACCTACGAGCAGTACTTC. Residues: CASSLGFSGTYEQYF.

This sequence joins TRBV6-4 and TRBJ1-6; D is undetermined. Germline CDR1 MRHNA, CDR2 SNTAGT. The CDR3 spans 14 residues. Trimming took 3 bases from V and 6 from J, leaving 9 bases between them. CDR3 in amino acids: CASSEWTTNSPLHF. CDR3 nucleotides: TGTGCCAGCAGTGAATGGACTACTAATTCACCCCTCCACTTT.

CDR3 nucleotides: TGTGCCAGCAGCCCCGACAGTGACACTGAAGCTTTCTTT. It is translated as CASSPDSDTEAFF. The V call is TRBV5-5, the J call TRBJ1-1, with D possibly being TRBD1 (5 bases). This CDR3 spans 13 amino acids. V was shortened by 4 bases and J by 3 bases, with 10 bases between the two germline ends. Germline lookup yields CDR1 SGHKS and CDR2 YYEKEE (reference sequence).

The chain has TRBV7-9 and TRBJ1-5; TRBD1 is a possible D gene (6 bases). Germline CDR1 SEHNR, CDR2 FQNEAQ (reference sequence). Trimming removed 5 bases from V and 0 bases from J, with 17 bases in between. The CDR3 totals 17 residues. The CDR3 nucleotides are TGTGCCAGCAGCAGGAGGACAGAGCGTTATAGCAATCAGCCCCAGCATTTT. Translated, it gives CASSRRTERYSNQPQHF. The full variable domain, with the rest looked up from reference TRBV7-9 and TRBJ1-5, is DTGVSQNPRHKITKRGQNVTFRCDPISEHNRLYWYRQTLGQGPEFLTYFQNEAQLEKSRLLSDRFSAERPKGSFSTLEIQRTEQGDSAMYLCASSRRTERYSNQPQHFGDGTRLSIL.

The CDR3 here is CASSLGGGGRTQTQYF. The CDR3 DNA sequence: TGCGCCAGCAGCTTGGGGGGCGGCGGGAGGACACAGACCCAGTACTTC. V and J are TRBV5-1 and TRBJ2-5, with 8 bases matching TRBD2. Germline V gives CDR1 SGHRS, CDR2 YFSETQ. This CDR3 contains 16 residues. V shed 0 bases, J shed 6 bases, and the junction held 10 bases outside the gene matches.

The chain uses TRBV19 and TRBJ2-3; 10 positions match TRBD2. The CDR3 contains 18 residues. Germline V gene lookup returns CDR1 LNHDA and CDR2 SQIVND (reference sequence). V lost 3 bases, J lost 6 bases, and 15 bases stayed unmatched. The CDR3, as DNA: TGTGCCAGTAGTATCGTTGGGCTAGCGGGAGTGTCAATCGATACGCAGTATTTT. It is translated as CASSIVGLAGVSIDTQYF. The variable domain in full, completed from reference TRBV19 and TRBJ2-3, reads DGGITQSPKYLFRKEGQNVTLSCEQNLNHDAMYWYRQDPGQGLRLIYYSQIVNDFQKGDIAEGYSVSREKKESFPLTVTSAQKNPTAFYLCASSIVGLAGVSIDTQYFGPGTRLTVL.

The V and J genes are TRBV29-1 and TRBJ1-3, with D maybe TRBD1 (5 bases). Trimming stripped 6 bases from V and 2 bases from J, with 8 bases between. Germline-derived CDR1 and CDR2 are SQVTM and ANQGSEA. This CDR3 is 12 amino acids long. The CDR3 bases are TGCAGCGTAAGGACACCTGGAAACACCATATATTTT. Protein sequence: CSVRTPGNTIYF.

J is TRBJ1-5 and V is TRBV6-5, with D uncertain. CDR3 size: 13 residues. CDR1 MNHEY and CDR2 SVGAGI come from the germline V gene. V lost 0 bases to trimming and J lost 7 bases, with 7 bases between them. CDR3 DNA: TGTGCCAGCAGTTACTCAAGCACGCAGCCCCAGCATTTT. Its protein is CASSYSSTQPQHF.

V is TRBV7-2 and J is TRBJ2-1; TRBD2 matches 8 bases. The CDR3 consists of 17 residues. Losses at the gene ends were 5 bases for V and 6 bases for J; bases not matched to a gene: 15. The germline V gene has CDR1 SGHTA and CDR2 FQGNSA. The CDR3 loop reads CASSHSPTSGRSNEQFF. CDR3 DNA: TGTGCCAGCAGCCACTCACCAACCAGCGGGAGATCCAATGAGCAGTTCTTC. Full variable domain (missing parts from reference TRBV7-2 and TRBJ2-1): GAGVSQSPSNKVTEKGKDVELRCDPISGHTALYWYRQSLGQGLEFLIYFQGNSAPDKSGLPSDRFSAERTGGSVSTLTIQRTQQEDSAVYLCASSHSPTSGRSNEQFFGPGTRLTVL.

The chain recombines TRBV12-3 or TRBV12-4 with TRBJ2-5; weak D call: TRBD1 (6 bases). Trimming took 5 bases from V and 1 from J, leaving 8 bases between them. The CDR3 has 13 residues. In DNA, the CDR3 is TGTGCCAGCAGTGGGGACACCCAAGAGACCCAGTACTTC. This sequence encodes CASSGDTQETQYF.

This chain connects TRBV3-1 (or the pseudogene TRBV3-2) to TRBJ2-7; D may be TRBD2 (6 bases). The V and J ends lost 9 bases and 4 bases respectively, with 19 bases between them. This CDR3 has 14 amino acids. The germline CDR1 and CDR2 sequences are LGHDT and YNNKEL (reference sequence). The CDR3 loop is CASAGRLTPYEQYF. DNA for the CDR3: TGTGCCAGTGCGGGACGACTAACCCCTTACGAGCAGTACTTC.